The sequence of this T cell receptor beta chain was determined in a study of cytomegalovirus exposure and HLA in healthy donors listed by TCRdb under 2017. A note on the overall study: According to an earlier analysis of 587 of the donors, some 170 million T cells yielded some 110 million unique TCR beta sequences and approximately 300 Gb of sequence data. An early release covering around 630 HLA-typed donors comprised about 320 gigabases of sequencing data and around 80 million unique TCR sequences. Of the approximately 370 genotyped donors, less than 90% were placed in the genetic ancestry cluster associated with self-reported Caucasian donors. The study was designed to test whether signatures of past pathogen exposure could be identified by cataloging public T cell receptors. The T cell repertoires of 700 or so subjects were profiled by immunosequencing and related to cytomegalovirus serostatus. Along with the approximately 620-subject first cohort, a separate validation cohort of roughly 110 different subjects was used. The study combined high-throughput TCR immunosequencing, statistical association of individual TCRs with disease status, and machine learning to predict cytomegalovirus infection status. A later analysis re-analyzed previously published TCR beta repertoires from roughly 690 donors and added high-resolution HLA genotyping to study TCR occurrence patterns. Rather than using new phenotypic data, the later analysis identified candidate immune exposures from TCR beta sequences and from how often those sequences occurred across donors. In an earlier analysis of a few hundred of the donors, high-throughput TCR beta sequencing was used to judge whether each TCR beta V gene segment behaved as functional or pseudogenic. Donor age, sex, ethnicity and CMV serostatus were compiled together with the repertoire data. In a later genetic analysis, genome-wide SNP genotypes for about 65% of the roughly 700 donors were used, and that subset was treated as a discovery cohort. Every repertoire in the discovery cohort had been generated on one and the same sequencing platform. HLA typing included class I and class II loci at four-digit resolution. Typing coverage differed by locus: A, B, C, DRB1 and DQB1 were typed in roughly 620-630 donors, DQA1 in 500 to 550, DPA1 in nearly 610, and DPB1 in 472. A handful of DR-DQ haplotypes were handled as single units for association and clustering because linkage in the cohort was strong. Among some 400 genotyped donors of the cohort, an average of approximately 240,000 unique TCR beta nucleotide sequences were sequenced per donor, roughly 18% of them non-productive.

The investigation overall reported the following: The authors suggested that the approach could potentially be extended to other disease states and immunological phenotypes. Most CMV-associated TCR beta chains appeared to be HLA-restricted in a later analysis, and the HLA associations seemed to be driven largely by CMV exposure. Roughly uniform sequencing depth across donors was assumed in presence/absence analyses, although this assumption may not hold. In a later analysis, around 17,000 TCR beta sequences were associated with specific HLA alleles at a false discovery rate of 0.05. The only immune exposure information available for the cohort was CMV serostatus. According to a later analysis, TCR association rates differed among HLA loci, with DRB1 alleles showing the most associated TCRs and HLA-C alleles showing the fewest. Assigning TCR associations to individual alleles was difficult when HLA alleles, especially DR and DQ, strongly co-occurred. Three of the identified cytomegalovirus-associated TCR beta chains were confirmed in vitro to be specific for cytomegalovirus antigens. The study gave a list of about 160 TCR beta chains associated with cytomegalovirus. Because the 87-base-pair reads could not distinguish some IMGT-functional V segments, including TRBV6-2 and TRBV6-3, those segments were excluded. Cytomegalovirus status was reported to be diagnosed by the classifier with high specificity and sensitivity in both the original and validation cohorts. According to a later genetic analysis, donors in an Asian-associated ancestry cluster had fewer N-insertions in productive TCRs than the approximately 670-donor mean. Several of the top co-occurrence clusters appeared to be linked to parvovirus B19, influenza, CMV and Epstein-Barr virus, according to a later analysis. A group of highly shared sequence variants was considered likely to be a technical artifact of the sequencing pipeline. While some public TCRs were present in many individuals, most TCR sequences turned up only very rarely across donors. A further reported finding was that TCR beta sequences accurately predicted the HLA-A and HLA-B alleles for most subjects in the first cohort. The cohort was sequenced for TCR beta chains only, and without alpha or paired-chain data the features that could be detected were limited. Correlated functional status among segregating V segments might be attributable to linkage disequilibrium, but an unknown experimental factor could not be ruled out. Because HLA typing was missing for some donors at each locus, association tests included only the typed subset. Broadly in line with IMGT annotations, most TCR beta V segments showed up in productive rearrangements about 90% or about 30% of the time in an earlier analysis of 450 to 600 of the donors. Because counts were too low, seventeen rarely observed V segments, including chromosome 9 orphons, were excluded from the earlier analysis of 587 of the donors. A later genetic analysis associated a missense DCLRE1C variant with V-gene and J-gene trimming of TCR beta chains, and an independent cohort replicated the association. In a later analysis, HLA-associated TCR beta chains were found to be more clonally expanded and to have lower generation probabilities than equally common non-associated chains.

The germline V gene specifies ENHRY as CDR1 and SYGVKD as CDR2. The CDR3 runs 13 amino acids, cysteine and phenylalanine included. Only CDR3 DNA is held: 39 bases, read in frame from base 1. V has 10 bases trimmed and J has 6 bases trimmed; junction bases matching no gene number 7. Points on this clone: Its antigen is still unknown. The sample holds no much larger clone one base away, and base qualities are not on file.

The cohort comprised fewer than 700 healthy bone marrow donors. At the time of sampling, all cohort members were nominally healthy, though unrecorded immune exposures were likely present. The donor was CMV seronegative and belonged to the group of over 300 seronegative cohort members. Every donor gave a peripheral blood sample, and the peripheral blood mononuclear cells from that sample were used for TCR beta sequencing. The Qiagen DNeasy Blood Extraction Kit was used to extract genomic DNA from the blood cell samples. The protocol used for the library was the immunoSEQ multiplex PCR assay. For the multiplex PCR, a mixture combining 60 forward primers for TCR Vbeta segments and 13 reverse primers for TCR Jbeta segments was used. Amplification of the CDR3 region of rearranged TCR beta genes was performed with a multiplex PCR assay on genomic DNA. Amplified TCR beta libraries were sequenced as 87-base-pair reads on the Illumina HiSeq System. The published analysis was carried out like this. In a later analysis, 70 million to 95 million unique TCR beta chains were counted across the 650 to 750 repertoires, and roughly 10 million of these chains were shared by at least two donors. A nearest-neighbor algorithm error-corrected the raw reads and collapsed the reads into unique sequences, merging closely related sequences to remove PCR and sequencing errors. V, D and J gene segments were assigned by aligning CDR3 sequences to IMGT reference sequences. For a sequence to be retained, a match of at least six nucleotides to both a V gene segment and a J gene segment was required. Rearrangements were called productive when the CDR3 lacked stop codons and stayed in frame with V and J; all others were non-productive. Following IMGT convention, CDR3 was defined as the stretch from the second conserved V-encoded cysteine to the conserved J-encoded phenylalanine. In an earlier analysis of more than 550 of the donors, sequences lacking an unambiguous match to a single V gene segment were excluded. An earlier analysis of approximately 590 of the donors called V segments functional above 56.7% productive rearrangements and segregating when the between-donor standard deviation exceeded 5%. To diagnose cytomegalovirus status from the catalog of TCR beta chain sequences, a statistical classification framework was built. In a later analysis, TCR nucleotide sequences were compared against IMGT/GENE-DB human TR gene sequences so that V and J genes could be assigned. Using the TCRdist pipeline, a later analysis assigned CDR3 sequences along with most-parsimonious VDJ recombination scenarios. A later analysis defined each TCR beta chain by its CDR3 amino acid sequence plus V-gene family, and excluded reads lacking a unique V-gene family. In a later analysis, a few hundred highly shared, low-generation-probability nucleotide sequences were removed to address suspected cross-contamination and a sequencing artifact. For each public chain, a later analysis derived a clonal expansion index from normalized ranks of inferred template counts within each repertoire. A later analysis computed generation probabilities with a VDJ recombination model fitted to out-of-frame rearrangements, and checked the results against IGoR. In a later analysis, hypergeometric tests were used to score TCR-TCR, TCR-HLA and TCR-CMV co-occurrence, with a repertoire-size bias correction applied to TCR pairs. To estimate false discovery rates, a later analysis permuted the HLA or CMV assignments 20 times. In a later analysis, co-occurring TCRs were grouped using DBSCAN, and TCRdist sequence similarity was added for clustering within HLA-allele-positive subsets. For co-occurrence clustering, repertoires with fewer than 30,000 or more than 120,000 public chains were excluded, along with roughly 5 repertoires with anomalous nucleotide sharing. TCRdb re-hosts the immuneACCESS table, in-frame sequences only. Its copies lack some clones; in the studies checked, an unresolved V gene accounts for under half of them, and the cause for the rest is not known. V and J calls and clone size follow that table, whereas D and trimming were derived from the DNA. The sample table lists around 150,000 clones, about 75% of them with a count of one. The ten largest clones add up to roughly 2% of the sample.

Sequenced input: PBMCs. The sequence came from a female donor in good health and CMV-seronegative. The chain joins TRBV10-3 to TRBJ2-2; 8 central nucleotides agree with TRBD2. The nucleotide sequence is given as TGTGCCAACCCGCGGGGGGCGCCCGGGGAGCTGTTTTTT. Translated, it reads CANPRGAPGELFF.